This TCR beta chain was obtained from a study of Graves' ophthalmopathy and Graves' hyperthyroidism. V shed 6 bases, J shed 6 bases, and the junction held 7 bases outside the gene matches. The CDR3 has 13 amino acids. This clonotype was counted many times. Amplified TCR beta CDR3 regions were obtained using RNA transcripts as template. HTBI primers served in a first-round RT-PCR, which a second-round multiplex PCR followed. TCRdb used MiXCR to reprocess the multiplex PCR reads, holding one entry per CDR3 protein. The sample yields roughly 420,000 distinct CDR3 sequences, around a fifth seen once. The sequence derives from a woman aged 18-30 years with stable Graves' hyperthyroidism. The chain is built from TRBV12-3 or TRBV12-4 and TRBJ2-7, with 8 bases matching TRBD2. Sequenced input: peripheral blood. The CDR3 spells CASSPRGGGEQYF. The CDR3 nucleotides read TGTGCCAGCAGCCCTCGGGGGGGGGGCGAGCAGTACTTC.